This TCR beta chain was observed in a study of blood T cells in healthy people across ages. Study details: Template switching recovered approximately one barcoded beta molecule for every two T cells. Study results and caveats: Diversity figures derived from one million T cells were judged to underestimate the true value.

On this clonotype: Its target is not known.

It was with a sample-barcoded 5' primer and a J-beta primer mix that a second PCR of roughly 7 to 12 cycles was run. Every cDNA molecule bore a tag from a template-switch adaptor containing 12 random nucleotides. In TCRdb, the 5' RACE reads were re-called with MiXCR into one record per CDR3 protein. The sample has fewer than 1 million distinct CDR3 sequences, about 42% seen once. At least 6 micrograms of total RNA were extracted per sample. The sequencing input was blood. This TCR derives from a man in his sixties in good health.

The CDR3 protein is CASSQAQGGEKLFF. In DNA, the CDR3 is TGCGCCAGCAGCCAAGCACAGGGTGGTGAAAAACTGTTTTTT. J is TRBJ1-4 and V is TRBV4-3; D might be TRBD1 (6 bases). CDR1 and CDR2 from the germline V gene are LGHNA and YSLEER. The CDR3 length is 14 residues. Trimming pared 1 base from V and 7 bases from J, leaving 10 bases between.